The TCR beta chain under discussion was sequenced for a study of long-term antiretroviral therapy in people with HIV. Study details: A decade or so separates the oldest specimens from the later 2015 immediate-ART recommendation.

From germline, CDR1 is DFQATT and CDR2 SNEGSKA (reference sequence). The CDR3 consists of 10 residues. Deletions cut 5 bases from V and 12 bases from J, with 11 bases between. The immunoSEQ assay was v3.0, run at survey level. TCRdb's table, derived via immunoSEQ multiplex PCR, lists solely in-frame clones and lacks some. The table records 35,000 or so clones, around 94% of them present only once. The TCR originated in a woman aged 45-60 years with HIV. This specimen consisted of unsorted PBMCs, obtained 4.1 years after starting antiretroviral therapy. The V and J genes are TRBV20-1 and TRBJ2-1; maybe TRBD2 (5 bases). The CDR3 nucleotides read TGCAGTGCTGCGGCTGGAGGGCAGTTCTTC. Translation: CSAAAGGQFF.